This T cell receptor (beta chain) came from a study of cytomegalovirus exposure and HLA in healthy donors. On the study more broadly: About 85 million unique TCR sequences came from HLA-typed donors in an early release.

The PCR ran on 60 Vbeta and 13 Jbeta primers. Sequencing was performed with immunoSEQ multiplex PCR; in TCRdb, only in-frame clones are kept and a portion is missing. The repertoire includes about 110,000 clones, about two thirds of them detected once, and about 0.8% sits in the top ten. With respect to this clone: Its antigen is as yet unknown.

The CDR3 has 14 residues. Germline V CDR1 and CDR2: SEHNR, FQNEAQ (reference sequence). Trimming cost V 4 bases and J 4 bases, with 13 bases left between them. Points from the study as a whole: High specificity and sensitivity for cytomegalovirus status were reported for the classifier. Associated with cytomegalovirus, according to the listing, were 150 to 200 TCR beta chains.

Input material: PBMCs. This receptor was identified in a boy aged 10-17 years in good health and CMV-seronegative. The V and J genes are TRBV7-9 and TRBJ1-1; D is undetermined. The CDR3 bases are TGTGCCAGCAGCTCCCGGGTTCTGGGCACTGAAGCTTTCTTT. This codes for CASSSRVLGTEAFF.